What follows are 15 T cell receptor beta chains derived from one specimen sequenced in a study of regulatory T cells in long-lasting Graves disease. The sample's time point: newly diagnosed GD, antithyroid drugs for less than 3 months. The authors made the TCR library using RNA they extracted from PBMCs. For TCR beta, libraries came from iRepertoire HTBI primers and Arm-PCR of CDR3 regions. MiXCR was run by TCRdb on the multiplex PCR reads, yielding one entry per CDR3 protein. The repertoire includes about 450,000 distinct CDR3 sequences, about 14% of them detected once, and about 15% sits in the top ten. The sample was also reused in another study, on T cells in Graves' hyperthyroidism and ophthalmopathy.

The material was peripheral blood mononuclear cells (PBMCs), obtained at new diagnosis, from a patient treated with antithyroid drugs. These receptor sequences come from a woman aged 45 to 65 with Graves disease.

The CDR3 loop reads CASSFRGRTGELFF. DNA of the CDR3: TGTGCCAGTAGTTTCAGAGGGCGAACCGGGGAGCTGTTTTTT. J is TRBJ2-2 and V is TRBV19, with D maybe TRBD2 (5 bases). The CDR3 consists of 14 residues. Trimming took off 5 bases at V and 5 bases at J, with 12 bases between the two ends. Germline CDR1 LNHDA, CDR2 SQIVND (reference sequence).

This clonotype was seen at least ten times. This sequence joins TRBV5-1 and TRBJ2-3; D may be TRBD1 (6 bases). V was pared by 7 bases and J by 2 bases, with 20 bases between. CDR1 SGHRS and CDR2 YFSETQ come from the germline V gene. This CDR3 is built from 16 residues. In DNA form, the CDR3 reads TGCGCCAGCCACACCGGACAGCTCAAAATCACAGATACGCAGTATTTT. Protein: CASHTGQLKITDTQYF.

This clonotype was observed at least ten times. The CDR3 spells CASSPGRSTEAFF. DNA for the CDR3: TGTGCCAGCAGCCCTGGGAGGAGCACTGAAGCTTTCTTT. The chain uses TRBV6-1 and TRBJ1-1; D is unresolved. Trimming took off 6 bases at V and 4 bases at J, with 12 bases between the two ends. The CDR3 length is 13 residues. Per germline, CDR1 MNHNS and CDR2 SASEGT.

This clonotype was counted ten times or more. CDR3 residues: CASSLVREGHQDTQYF. DNA of the CDR3: TGTGCCAGCAGCTTAGTGCGGGAGGGCCATCAAGATACGCAGTATTTT. The V and J genes are TRBV7-3 and TRBJ2-3; 9 positions match TRBD2. The CDR3 loop spans 16 amino acids. J was trimmed by 5 bases and V by 2 bases; bases with no gene match: 8. Germline CDR1 is SGHTA and CDR2 is FQGTGA.

The sample holds many counts of this clonotype. An end of the junction differs from the germline gene, which may be a read error. The chain links TRBV12-3 or TRBV12-4 to TRBJ2-1; 8 nucleotides agree with TRBD2. This CDR3 has 15 amino acids. The CDR3 DNA sequence: TGTGCCAGCAGCTTAGTTGGGACTAGTAACAATGAGCAGTTCTTC. It specifies CASSLVGTSNNEQFF.

This clonotype was counted at least ten times. V gene TRBV29-1 combines with J gene TRBJ1-1; D is undetermined. V dropped 5 bases and J dropped 2 bases, with 12 bases sitting between them. Germline V gene data show CDR1 as SQVTM and CDR2 as ANQGSEA. The CDR3 spans 13 residues. The CDR3, as DNA: TGCAGCGTTCATTCCCCAGGAAACACTGAAGCTTTCTTT. Protein: CSVHSPGNTEAFF.

This clonotype was recorded many times. This chain uses TRBV2 with TRBJ2-1; 9 bases align to TRBD2. The ends lost 10 bases at V and 2 bases at J; junction bases unmatched: 15. This CDR3 is built from 17 residues. Germline CDR1 is SNHLY and CDR2 is FYNNEI. CDR3 nucleotide sequence: TGTGCCACCCAAGGAGCGCCTAGCGGGGTGACCTACAATGAGCAGTTCTTC. Translated, it gives CATQGAPSGVTYNEQFF.

The rearrangement joins TRBV28 to TRBJ1-5; 8 bases fit TRBD1. The CDR3 loop spans 13 amino acids. J was trimmed by 5 bases and V by 6 bases; bases with no gene match: 3. In germline, CDR1 is MDHEN, CDR2 SYDVKM. Written as DNA, the CDR3 is TGTGCCAGCAGAGACAGGGGAGATCAGCCCCAGCATTTT. Translation: CASRDRGDQPQHF.

Only a few counts were recorded for this clonotype. The V gene is TRBV29-1, the J gene TRBJ2-7; 9 bases agree with TRBD2. This CDR3 comprises 16 residues. Germline trimming cut 1 base from V and 0 bases from J; bases unmatched to any gene: 7. In germline, CDR1 is SQVTM, CDR2 ANQGSEA. The chain's CDR3 is CSVEASTSGLSYEQYF. CDR3 in DNA: TGCAGCGTTGAAGCTTCGACTAGCGGCCTCTCCTACGAGCAGTACTTC.

Turning to this clonotype: One base away lies a much larger clone, so this may be a sequencing read error. In this CDR3 the conserved last residue, phenylalanine or tryptophan, is missing, so a read error is likely. This chain links TRBV11-2 with TRBJ2-1; D gene unclear. Germline CDR1 and CDR2: SGHAT and FQNNGV. V was clipped by 8 bases and J by 6 bases, with 14 bases between them. The CDR3 length is 13 residues. The CDR3 coding sequence is TGTGCCAGCGCACCCCCCACGGTCAATGAGCAGTTCTTG. This encodes CASAPPTVNEQFL.

This rearrangement joins TRBV10-3 to TRBJ2-3; TRBD1 matches at 9 bases. Germline V gives CDR1 ENHRY, CDR2 SYGVKD. Losses at the gene ends were 10 bases for V and 4 bases for J; bases not matched to a gene: 6. The CDR3 has 13 amino acids. CDR3 loop: CATTGGGADTQYF. The CDR3 DNA sequence: TGTGCCACCACAGGGGGCGGCGCAGATACGCAGTATTTT.

This clonotype is a singleton in its sample. The CDR3 here is CATQHRGHEQYF. CDR3 sequence (DNA): TGTGCCACACAGCACAGGGGGCACGAGCAGTACTTC. The chain is built from TRBV19 and TRBJ2-7; 9 bases fit TRBD1. Germline CDR1 LNHDA, CDR2 SQIVND (reference sequence). This CDR3 is 12 amino acids long. V dropped 10 bases and J dropped 5; count of bases not matched to a gene: 6.

The chain links TRBV28 to TRBJ2-1; D is uncertain. V lost 9 bases and J lost 0, with 12 bases in between. This CDR3 has 14 residues. Per the germline V gene, CDR1 is MDHEN and CDR2 is SYDVKM. The CDR3 loop reads CASKHQSSYNEQFF. As DNA, the CDR3 is TGTGCCAGTAAACACCAAAGCTCCTACAATGAGCAGTTCTTC.

At least ten counts were recorded for this clonotype. The CDR3 DNA follows: TGCAGTGCTGTTCTAGCGGGAGGGGGAGATACGCAGTATTTT. This encodes CSAVLAGGGDTQYF. The rearrangement links TRBV20-1 to TRBJ2-3; 12 bases are shared with TRBD2. CDR1 and CDR2 (germline): DFQATT, SNEGSKA (reference sequence). V shed 5 bases and J 5 bases; nucleotides not matched to a gene: 5. The CDR3 consists of 14 residues.

This clonotype was counted a few times. The junction does not match germline at one end; this may be a read error. The V gene is TRBV6-4, the J gene TRBJ2-2, with 12 bases lining up with TRBD2. The CDR3 runs to 19 residues. Germline CDR1 is MRHNA and CDR2 is SNTAGT. In DNA form, the CDR3 reads TGTGCCAGCAGTTACTCAGGACTAGCGGGGCCTCAGGGGGCCGGGGAGCTGTTTTTT. Protein product: CASSYSGLAGPQGAGELFF.